Listed here are 10 T cell receptor beta chains from one sample, sequenced in a study of T cells in Graves' hyperthyroidism and ophthalmopathy. The investigators amplified TCR beta CDR3 regions from RNA transcripts. A first-round RT-PCR of the TCR CDR3 used the HTBI primer set. TCRdb processed the multiplex PCR reads anew with MiXCR; each CDR3 protein has one entry. Of fewer than 450,000 distinct CDR3 sequences in the sample, approximately 18% were seen once. Sequencing was performed on blood. All receptors come from a woman in her 30s with Graves' hyperthyroidism that later progressed to Graves' ophthalmopathy.

This clonotype was seen a handful of times. The chain joins TRBV28 to TRBJ2-3; possibly TRBD2 for D (5 bases). V lost 8 bases to trimming and J lost 2 bases, with 14 bases between them. The V gene's germline CDR1 is MDHEN and CDR2 SYDVKM. The CDR3 consists of 14 residues. The CDR3 region has the DNA TGTGCCAGCTTCAGGAGGCTTGTCACAGATACGCAGTATTTT. Its protein product is CASFRRLVTDTQYF.

The chain has TRBV10-3 and TRBJ2-2; tentative D call: TRBD2 (6 bases). Germline CDR1 is ENHRY and CDR2 is SYGVKD. With 2 bases removed from V and 7 bases from J, the gap between germline ends came to 17 bases. This CDR3 comprises 16 residues. CDR3 sequence: CAISEPGTYKGGELFF. CDR3 DNA: TGTGCCATCAGTGAGCCGGGGACTTATAAAGGCGGGGAGCTGTTTTTT.

This clonotype was detected a few times. The gene calls are TRBV2 and TRBJ2-1; the D call may be TRBD1 or TRBD2 (5 bases each). V lost 7 bases and J 8 bases, leaving 15 bases between the germline ends. Looked up from germline, CDR1 is SNHLY and CDR2 is FYNNEI. CDR3 length: 13 amino acids. The CDR3 nucleotides are TGTGCCAGCAACCTCGGGGACCTCTATGAGCAGTTCTTC. Its protein is CASNLGDLYEQFF.

The V call is TRBV7-9, the J call TRBJ1-5; 9 positions match TRBD1. After removal of 4 bases from V and 6 bases from J, the junction contained 4 bases not matched to a gene. CDR1 is SEHNR, CDR2 FQNEAQ, per germline (reference sequence). The CDR3 contains 14 residues. CDR3 residues: CASSSQGATQPQHF. The CDR3 nucleotides read TGTGCCAGCAGCTCACAGGGGGCTACTCAGCCCCAGCATTTT.

The chain employs TRBV3-1 and TRBJ1-2, with TRBD1 as a possible D gene (5 bases). Germline loops: CDR1 LGHDT, CDR2 YNNKEL (reference sequence). V lost 4 bases, J lost 4 bases, and 10 bases lay in between. This CDR3 is 13 amino acids long. In nucleotides, the CDR3 is TGTGCCAGCAGCCCTACCGACAGCTATGGCTACACCTTC. Its protein product is CASSPTDSYGYTF.

This clonotype was seen repeatedly, ten times or more. The chain links TRBV6-2 or TRBV6-3 to TRBJ2-7; 8 nucleotides agree with TRBD2. J lost 3 bases, V lost 5 bases, and 0 bases had no gene match. CDR3 length equals 12 residues. Germline V gives CDR1 MNHEY, CDR2 SVGEGT. The CDR3 loop reads CASSSGSYEQYF. The DNA for the CDR3 is TGTGCCAGCAGTAGCGGGAGCTACGAGCAGTACTTC.

This clonotype was counted many times. The genes are TRBV28 and TRBJ1-3; D gene unclear. CDR3 size: 13 residues. Looked up from germline, CDR1 is MDHEN and CDR2 is SYDVKM. With 5 bases removed from V and 4 bases from J, the gap between germline ends came to 9 bases. The CDR3 is CASSIPSGNTIYF. CDR3 nucleotides: TGTGCCAGCAGTATACCCAGCGGAAACACCATATATTTT.

The chain is built from TRBV25-1 and TRBJ1-4, with a tentative D call TRBD1 (6 bases). This CDR3 has 16 amino acids. With 7 bases removed from V and 3 bases from J, the gap between germline ends came to 18 bases. Looked up from germline, CDR1 is MGHDK and CDR2 is SYGVNS. The CDR3, as DNA: TGTGCCAGCAATATATTCTTGGGGGGCGCTAATGAAAAACTGTTTTTT. It translates to CASNIFLGGANEKLFF.

This clonotype was seen many times. The chain joins TRBV28 to TRBJ2-7; D perhaps matches TRBD1 (6 bases). This CDR3 region has 14 residues. Trimming took 3 bases from V and 4 from J, leaving 13 bases between them. The germline CDR1 and CDR2 sequences are MDHEN and SYDVKM. The CDR3 coding sequence is TGTGCCAGCAGTTTCACCTCGGACAGTTACGAGCAGTACTTC. As protein: CASSFTSDSYEQYF.

This clonotype was observed at least ten times. The chain uses TRBV6-2 or TRBV6-3 and TRBJ2-7; the D call may be TRBD1 or TRBD2 (5 bases each). V dropped 6 bases and J dropped 7 bases, with 19 bases sitting between them. CDR1 is MNHEY, CDR2 SVGEGT, per germline. This CDR3 region has 14 residues. This CDR3 is CASRTGTYLAEQYF. The CDR3, as DNA: TGTGCCAGCAGGACCGGGACCTACCTCGCTGAGCAGTACTTC.